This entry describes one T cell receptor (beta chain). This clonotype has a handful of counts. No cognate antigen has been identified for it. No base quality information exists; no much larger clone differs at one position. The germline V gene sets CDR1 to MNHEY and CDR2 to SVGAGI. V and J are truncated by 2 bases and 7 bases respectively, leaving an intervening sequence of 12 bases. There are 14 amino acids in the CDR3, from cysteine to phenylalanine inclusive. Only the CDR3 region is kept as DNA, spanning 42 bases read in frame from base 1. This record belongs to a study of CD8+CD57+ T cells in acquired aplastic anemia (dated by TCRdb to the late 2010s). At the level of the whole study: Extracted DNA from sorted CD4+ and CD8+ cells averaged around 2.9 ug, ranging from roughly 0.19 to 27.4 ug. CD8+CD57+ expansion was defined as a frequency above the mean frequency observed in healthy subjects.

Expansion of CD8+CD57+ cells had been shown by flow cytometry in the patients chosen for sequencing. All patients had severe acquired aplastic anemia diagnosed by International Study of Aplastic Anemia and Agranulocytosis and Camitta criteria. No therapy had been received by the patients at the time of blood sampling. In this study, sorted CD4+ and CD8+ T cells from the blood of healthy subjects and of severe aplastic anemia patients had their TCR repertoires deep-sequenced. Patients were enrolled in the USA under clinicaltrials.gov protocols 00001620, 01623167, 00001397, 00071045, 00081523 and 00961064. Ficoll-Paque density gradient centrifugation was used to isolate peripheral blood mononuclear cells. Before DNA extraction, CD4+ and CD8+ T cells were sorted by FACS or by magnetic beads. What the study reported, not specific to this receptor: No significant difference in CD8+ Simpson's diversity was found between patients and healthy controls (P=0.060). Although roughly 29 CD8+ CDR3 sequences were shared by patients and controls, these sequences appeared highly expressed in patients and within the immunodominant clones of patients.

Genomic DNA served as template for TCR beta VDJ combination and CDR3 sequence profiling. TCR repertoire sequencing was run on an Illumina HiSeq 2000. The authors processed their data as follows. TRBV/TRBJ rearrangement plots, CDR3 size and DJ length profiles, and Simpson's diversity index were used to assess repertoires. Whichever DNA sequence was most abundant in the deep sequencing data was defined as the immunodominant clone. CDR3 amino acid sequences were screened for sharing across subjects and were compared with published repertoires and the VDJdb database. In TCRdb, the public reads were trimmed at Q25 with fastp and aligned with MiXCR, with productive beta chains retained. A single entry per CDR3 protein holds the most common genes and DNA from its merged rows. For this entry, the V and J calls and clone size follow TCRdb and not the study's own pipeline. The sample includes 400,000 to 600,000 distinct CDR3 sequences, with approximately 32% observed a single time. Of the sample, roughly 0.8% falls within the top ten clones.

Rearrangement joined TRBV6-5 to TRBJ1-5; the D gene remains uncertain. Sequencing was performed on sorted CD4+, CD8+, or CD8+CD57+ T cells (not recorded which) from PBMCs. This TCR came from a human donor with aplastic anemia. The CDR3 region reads CASSYRAEIQPQHF. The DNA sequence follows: TGTGCCAGCAGTTACCGTGCCGAGATACAGCCCCAGCATTTT.